This T cell receptor (beta chain) emerged from a study of regulatory T cells in long-lasting Graves disease. CDR3-region Arm-PCR and iRepertoire HTBI primers produced the TCR beta libraries. TCRdb redid the calling of the multiplex PCR reads with MiXCR, one entry per CDR3 protein. The data show about 560,000 distinct CDR3 sequences, with roughly 16% seen just once and around 12% held by the top ten. The time point denotes: newly diagnosed GD, antithyroid drugs for less than 3 months. PBMC-derived RNA was used for the TCR library. An endocrinology unit in Xi'an, China, supplied the patients. Germline CDR1 and CDR2: SGHTS and YDEGEE. With 2 bases removed from V and 0 bases from J, the gap between germline ends came to 12 bases. This CDR3 is built from 16 residues. This sample was shared with a second study, whose subject was T cells in Graves' hyperthyroidism and ophthalmopathy. That study reports: Uncontrolled infections, other autoimmune diseases, pregnancy or lactation led to exclusion of patients. Using the HTBI primer set, a first-round RT-PCR was run on the TCR CDR3. Appearing also in blood were most of the thyroid clonotypes expanded above 0.001.

The receptor's source is a man younger than 30 with Graves disease. The chain combines TRBV5-8 with TRBJ1-5, with D unresolved. The sequencing used peripheral blood mononuclear cells (PBMCs), collected at new diagnosis, from a patient treated with antithyroid drugs. CDR3 in amino acids: CASSLLQLYSNQPQHF. The CDR3 nucleotides are TGTGCCAGCAGCTTACTCCAGCTTTATAGCAATCAGCCCCAGCATTTT.